This T cell receptor beta chain emerged from a study of shared clonotypes between healthy human individuals. Whole-study results and caveats: Against clonotypes common to all four donors, non-shared ones had lower generation probabilities. Naive subsets generally exceeded memory subsets in estimated richness.

Participating donors were healthy, HIV-negative adults free of recent acute infections or vaccinations. It was into CD45RA+ naive and CD45RA-negative memory subsets that the CD4+ cells were split. Profiling relied on immunoSEQ multiplex PCR, and the TCRdb table lists in-frame clones only, not all of them. The sample consists of approximately 1.5 million clones, 95% to 99% of them appearing once. V was trimmed by 2 bases and J by 0 bases, leaving 11 bases between them. The length of the CDR3 is 16 residues. Germline-derived CDR1 and CDR2 are WSHSY and SAAADI. On this clone itself: The antigen remains unidentified.

This receptor was taken from a man aged 25 to 45 in good health. The sample was naive CD4+ T cells sorted from blood. The subset denotes: CD45RA+ positively selected. The chain recombines TRBV10-2 with TRBJ2-4; no firm D call. The CDR3: CASSEIGDLAKNIQYF. DNA of the CDR3: TGCGCCAGCAGTGAGATCGGCGATCTAGCCAAAAACATTCAGTACTTC.